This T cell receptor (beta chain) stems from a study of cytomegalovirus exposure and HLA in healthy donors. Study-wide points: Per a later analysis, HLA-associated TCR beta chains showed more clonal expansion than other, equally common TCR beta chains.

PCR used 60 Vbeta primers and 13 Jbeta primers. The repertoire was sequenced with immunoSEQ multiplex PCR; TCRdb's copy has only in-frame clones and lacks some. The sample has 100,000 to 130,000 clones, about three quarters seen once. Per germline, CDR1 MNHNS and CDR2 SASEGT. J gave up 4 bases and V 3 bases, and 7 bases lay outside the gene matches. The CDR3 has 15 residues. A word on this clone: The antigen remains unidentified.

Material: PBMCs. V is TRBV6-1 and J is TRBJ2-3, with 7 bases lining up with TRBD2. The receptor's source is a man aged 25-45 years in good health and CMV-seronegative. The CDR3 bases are TGTGCCAGCAGTGATCCTGGACTAGTATCAGATACGCAGTATTTT. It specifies CASSDPGLVSDTQYF.